This is a list of T cell receptor beta chains from one sample in a study of shared clonotypes between healthy human individuals. Profiled with immunoSEQ multiplex PCR; TCRdb holds only in-frame clones, not every one. The sample holds 2 million to 3 million clones; approximately 93% are singletons and the top ten take more than 0.35%. The sample was naive CD4+ T cells from PBMCs. These receptor sequences come from a man aged 18 to 30 in good health. Some clones in this sample may be carry-over from other donors' samples. Each CDR3 is given with its conserved first and last residue. A D gene is named only where the DNA matches it firmly. Some rows have no size entry. The others give once, few or many, or a class for an expanded clone.

V gene,clone size,J gene,D gene,CDR3 DNA,CDR3 protein
TRBV30,.,TRBJ2-1,TRBD1,TGTGCCTGGATGTTGGACAGGGGCGGGGATGAGCAGTTCTTC,CAWMLDRGGDEQFF
TRBV19,once,TRBJ2-1,.,TGTGCCAGTATTTTGGGGGGGACAGGATATTACAATGAGCAGTTCTTC,CASILGGTGYYNEQFF
TRBV25-1,.,TRBJ1-4,.,TGTGCCAGCAGTGATTACGGACGGGGGGAACGAGGAAAACTGTTTTTT,CASSDYGRGERGKLFF
TRBV28,.,TRBJ2-7,.,TGTGCCAGCAGTATATCCTTCTACGAGCAGTACTTC,CASSISFYEQYF
TRBV6-1,.,TRBJ1-2,.,TGTGCCAGCAGTGAAGCGAGGAGGCTCTATGGCTACACCTTC,CASSEARRLYGYTF
TRBV6-5,.,TRBJ1-4,TRBD1,TGTGCCAGCAGCCTTGGACAGGGGAATGAAAAACTGTTTTTT,CASSLGQGNEKLFF
TRBV11-3,.,TRBJ2-7,.,TGTGCCAGCAGCTCCCACCCCACTAGCGAGCAGTACTTC,CASSSHPTSEQYF
TRBV5-1,.,TRBJ2-1,TRBD2,TGCGCCAGCAGCTGGTTAGCGGGAGTTGTAAATGAGCAGTTCTTC,CASSWLAGVVNEQFF
TRBV5-1,.,TRBJ1-4,.,TGCGCCAGCAGCTTGGGCGTGGGGGAAATTAATGAAAAACTGTTTTTT,CASSLGVGEINEKLFF
TRBV4-1,.,TRBJ1-5,.,TGCGCCAGCAGCCAGCCGGAAGGCGGGACAAATAGCAATCAGCCCCAGCATTTT,CASSQPEGGTNSNQPQHF
TRBV7-9,.,TRBJ2-5,TRBD2,TGTGCCACCAACTACCCGGGGCTAGCGGGAGAGACCCAGTACTTC,CATNYPGLAGETQYF
TRBV9,.,TRBJ1-2,TRBD1,TGTGCCAGCAGCGGGACAGGGGGCTATGGCTACACCTTC,CASSGTGGYGYTF
TRBV28,.,TRBJ2-1,.,TGTGCCAGCAGTTTTTACGGGGGTTTGAGGGAGCAGTTCTTC,CASSFYGGLREQFF
TRBV6-6,.,TRBJ1-1,TRBD1,TGTGCCAGCAGTTACGGACAGGGAGCTGAAGCTTTCTTT,CASSYGQGAEAFF
TRBV14,.,TRBJ2-1,TRBD2,TGTGCCAGCAGCCAGCTTAGCGGGAGTCGGGTCAATGAGCAGTTCTTC,CASSQLSGSRVNEQFF
TRBV7-9,.,TRBJ2-7,.,TGTGCCAGCAGCCTCCGGGGAGCGGCCTCCTACGAGCAGTACTTC,CASSLRGAASYEQYF
TRBV28,.,TRBJ2-2,TRBD2,TGTGCCAGCAGTTTACGGCTACTAGCGGGGTACATCTCCGGGGAGCTGTTTTTT,CASSLRLLAGYISGELFF
TRBV4-1,.,TRBJ2-6,.,TGCGCCAGCAGCCTCTCTGGGGCCAACGTCCTGACTTTC,CASSLSGANVLTF
TRBV9,.,TRBJ2-2,TRBD2,TGTGCCAGCAGCGTCGAAGCGGGAACCGGGGAGCTGTTTTTT,CASSVEAGTGELFF
TRBV4-1,.,TRBJ2-2,.,TGCGCCACCCACCCCCTGGGGGCGGGCACCGGGGAGCTGTTTTTT,CATHPLGAGTGELFF
TRBV19,.,TRBJ1-5,.,TGTGCCAGTAGGGCGAGGTACACAAATCAGCCCCAGCATTTT,CASRARYTNQPQHF
TRBV19,.,TRBJ2-3,TRBD1,TGTGCCAGTAGCCGACAGGGGGACACAGATACGCAGTATTTT,CASSRQGDTDTQYF
TRBV6-6,.,TRBJ1-2,.,TGTGCCAGCAGTTACAGGGCACAGGCAGACACCTTC,CASSYRAQADTF
TRBV5-1,.,TRBJ1-4,.,TGCGCCAGCAGCTTCGCAAGGGGTGGCGATGAAAAACTGTTTTTT,CASSFARGGDEKLFF
TRBV14,.,TRBJ2-5,.,TGTGCCAGCAGCCAACGGGGACTGGGGGGGACCCAGTACTTC,CASSQRGLGGTQYF
TRBV28,.,TRBJ1-5,TRBD1,TGTGCCAGCAGTGGAGGGACAGGGGCGCCCCGTTTTCAGCCCCAGCATTTT,CASSGGTGAPRFQPQHF
TRBV6-5,.,TRBJ2-7,TRBD1,TGTGCCAGCAGTTCCACCAGGGACAGGAACTACGAGCAGTACTTC,CASSSTRDRNYEQYF
TRBV6-5,.,TRBJ1-1,TRBD1,TGTGCCAGCCGACGACAGGGAAGAACTGAAGCTTTCTTT,CASRRQGRTEAFF
TRBV7-9,.,TRBJ1-5,.,TGTGCCAGCAGCTTAGGCGGGTCAGGGACCCAGCATTTT,CASSLGGSGTQHF
TRBV5-1,once,TRBJ2-7,.,TGCGCCAGCAGCTTGGGGAGTTCGGGGAGTTTTTACGAGCAGTACTTC,CASSLGSSGSFYEQYF
TRBV9,.,TRBJ2-1,.,TGTGCCAGCAGCGTACCTTGGTGGGGGTTCTTC,CASSVPWWGFF
TRBV7-3,.,TRBJ2-3,.,TGTGCCAGCAGCTTAACCTCGGGCACAGATACGCAGTATTTT,CASSLTSGTDTQYF
TRBV7-3,.,TRBJ2-6,.,TGTGCCAGCAGCTTACCCACCTCTGGGGCCAACGTCCTGACTTTC,CASSLPTSGANVLTF
TRBV15,.,TRBJ2-5,.,TGTGCCACCAGCAGATTCACAGGGGAGGGTGAGACCCAGTACTTC,CATSRFTGEGETQYF
TRBV6-6,.,TRBJ2-4,TRBD2,TGTGCCAGCAGCTCTTATAGCGGGAATGACATTCAGTACTTC,CASSSYSGNDIQYF
TRBV5-1,.,TRBJ2-3,.,TGCGCCAGCAGGGGGACGGCAAGCACAGATACGCAGTATTTT,CASRGTASTDTQYF
TRBV10-1,.,TRBJ2-3,TRBD2,TGCGCCAGTGGACTAGCGCGGGAGGGCCACACAGATACGCAGTATTTT,CASGLAREGHTDTQYF
TRBV5-1,.,TRBJ2-7,TRBD1,TGCGCCAGCAGCGCAGGGGGACGCACCTACGAGCAGTACTTC,CASSAGGRTYEQYF
TRBV28,few,TRBJ1-5,.,TGTGCCAGCAGTTTTAGGGCGCTGGGCAATCAGCCCCAGCATTTT,CASSFRALGNQPQHF
TRBV7-6,.,TRBJ2-5,.,TGTGCCAGCAGCTTAGTCTCGGGGAAGGAGACCCAGTACTTC,CASSLVSGKETQYF
TRBV6-1,.,TRBJ2-2,.,TGTGCCGCCTCTAGCCCATTTAACACCGGGGAGCTGTTTTTT,CAASSPFNTGELFF